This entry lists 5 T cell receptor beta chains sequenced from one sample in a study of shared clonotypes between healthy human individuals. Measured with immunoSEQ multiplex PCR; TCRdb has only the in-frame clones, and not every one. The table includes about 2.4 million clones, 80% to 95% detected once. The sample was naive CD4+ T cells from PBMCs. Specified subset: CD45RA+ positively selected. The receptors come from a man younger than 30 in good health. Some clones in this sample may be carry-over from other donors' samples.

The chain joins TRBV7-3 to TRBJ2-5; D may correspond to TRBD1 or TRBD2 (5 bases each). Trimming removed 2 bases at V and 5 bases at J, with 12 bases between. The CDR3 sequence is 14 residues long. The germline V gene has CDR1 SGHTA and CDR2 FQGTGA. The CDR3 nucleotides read TGTGCCAGCAGCTTAGGCGCATGGGGGGAGACCCAGTACTTC. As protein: CASSLGAWGETQYF.

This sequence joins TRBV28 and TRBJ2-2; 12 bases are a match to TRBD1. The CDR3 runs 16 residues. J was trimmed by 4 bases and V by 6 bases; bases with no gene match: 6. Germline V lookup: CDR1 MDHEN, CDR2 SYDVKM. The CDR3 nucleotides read TGTGCCAGCAGAGCCGGGACAGGGGGCCTCACCGGGGAGCTGTTTTTT. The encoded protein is CASRAGTGGLTGELFF.

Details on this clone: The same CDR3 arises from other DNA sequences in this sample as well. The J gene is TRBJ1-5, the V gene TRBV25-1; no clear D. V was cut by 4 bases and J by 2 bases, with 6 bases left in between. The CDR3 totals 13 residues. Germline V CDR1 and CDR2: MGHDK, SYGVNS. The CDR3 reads CASSGPGNQPQHF. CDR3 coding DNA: TGTGCCAGCAGTGGCCCAGGCAATCAGCCCCAGCATTTT.

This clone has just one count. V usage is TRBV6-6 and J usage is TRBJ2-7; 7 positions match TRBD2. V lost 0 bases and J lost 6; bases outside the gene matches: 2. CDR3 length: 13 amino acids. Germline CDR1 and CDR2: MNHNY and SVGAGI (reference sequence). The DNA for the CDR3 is TGTGCCAGCAGTTACTCCAGGGAGGGCGAGCAGTACTTC. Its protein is CASSYSREGEQYF.

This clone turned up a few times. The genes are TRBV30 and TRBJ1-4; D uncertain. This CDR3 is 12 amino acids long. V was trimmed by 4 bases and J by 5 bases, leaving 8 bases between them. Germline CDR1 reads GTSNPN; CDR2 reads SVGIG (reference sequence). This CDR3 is CAWTPENEKLFF. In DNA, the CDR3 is TGTGCCTGGACACCGGAGAATGAAAAACTGTTTTTT.